The clone carrying this TCR beta chain was counted only a few times. The target antigen is unknown. From germline, CDR1 is SQVTM and CDR2 ANQGSEA. The CDR3 length is 12 residues. The V segment lost 5 bases and the J segment 8 bases; nucleotides outside the gene matches: 6. The data were taken from a study of T-cell memory formation after mild COVID-19. Study-wide findings and caveats: Contracting CD4+ clones sat mainly in CM and EM; CD8+ in EMRA.

TCRdb passed the 5' RACE reads through MiXCR, listing each CDR3 protein once. There are about 320,000 distinct CDR3 sequences in the sample; more than 13% occur only once, and 21% lies in the top ten. This clonotype was sampled from a man aged 18 to 29 who had mild COVID-19 (a few samples of this study predate the infection). Cell type and time point are not known. The chain links TRBV29-1 to TRBJ2-1; 7 bases match TRBD1. The sample taken for sequencing was PBMCs or a T cell subset sorted from them (not recorded which). The chain's CDR3 is CSVITGVYEQFF. DNA for the CDR3: TGCAGCGTTATTACAGGGGTTTATGAGCAGTTCTTC.